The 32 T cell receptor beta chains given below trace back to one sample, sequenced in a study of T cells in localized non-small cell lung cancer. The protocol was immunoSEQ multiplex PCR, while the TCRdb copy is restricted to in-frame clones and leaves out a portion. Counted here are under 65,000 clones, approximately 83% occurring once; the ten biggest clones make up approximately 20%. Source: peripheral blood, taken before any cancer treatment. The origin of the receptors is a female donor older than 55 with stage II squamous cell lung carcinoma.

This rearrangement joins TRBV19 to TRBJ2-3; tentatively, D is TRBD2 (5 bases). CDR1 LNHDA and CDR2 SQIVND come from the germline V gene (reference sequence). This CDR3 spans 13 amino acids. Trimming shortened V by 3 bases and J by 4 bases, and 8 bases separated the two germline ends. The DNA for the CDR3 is TGTGCCAGTAGTATTGGACTCGCAGATACGCAGTATTTT. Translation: CASSIGLADTQYF.

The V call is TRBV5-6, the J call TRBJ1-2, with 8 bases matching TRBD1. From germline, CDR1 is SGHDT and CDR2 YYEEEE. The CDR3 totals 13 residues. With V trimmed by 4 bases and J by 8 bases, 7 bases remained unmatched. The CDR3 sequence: CASSLTGVQGYTF. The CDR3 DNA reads TGTGCCAGCAGCCTGACAGGGGTGCAAGGCTACACCTTC.

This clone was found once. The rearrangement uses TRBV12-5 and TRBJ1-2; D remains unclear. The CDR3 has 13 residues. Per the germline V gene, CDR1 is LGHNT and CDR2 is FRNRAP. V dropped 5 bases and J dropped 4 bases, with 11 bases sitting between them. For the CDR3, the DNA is TGTGCTAGTGGTCCCCCCACAACCTATGGCTACACCTTC. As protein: CASGPPTTYGYTF.

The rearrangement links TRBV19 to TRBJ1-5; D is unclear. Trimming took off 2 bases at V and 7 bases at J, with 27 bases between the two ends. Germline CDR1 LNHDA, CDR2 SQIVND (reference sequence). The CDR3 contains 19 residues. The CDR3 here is CASSIPVTPTGWVNQPQHF. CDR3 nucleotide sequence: TGTGCCAGTAGTATACCAGTAACACCTACCGGTTGGGTGAACCAGCCCCAGCATTTT.

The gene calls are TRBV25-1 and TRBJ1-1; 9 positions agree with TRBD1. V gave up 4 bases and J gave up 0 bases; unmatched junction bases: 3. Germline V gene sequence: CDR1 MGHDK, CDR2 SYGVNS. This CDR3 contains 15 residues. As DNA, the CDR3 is TGTGCCAGCAGTGCCTGGGACAGGGTGAACACTGAAGCTTTCTTT. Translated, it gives CASSAWDRVNTEAFF.

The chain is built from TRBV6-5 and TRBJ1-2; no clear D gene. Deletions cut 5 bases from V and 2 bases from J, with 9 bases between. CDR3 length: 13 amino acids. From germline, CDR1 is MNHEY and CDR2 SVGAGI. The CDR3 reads CASSPYLNYGYTF. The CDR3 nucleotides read TGTGCCAGCAGTCCCTACCTGAACTATGGCTACACCTTC.

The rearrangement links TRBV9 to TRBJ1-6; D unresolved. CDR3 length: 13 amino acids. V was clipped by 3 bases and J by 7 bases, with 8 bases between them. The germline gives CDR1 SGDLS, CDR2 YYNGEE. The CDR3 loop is CASSADRNSPLHF. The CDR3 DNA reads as TGTGCCAGCAGCGCAGATCGGAATTCACCCCTCCACTTT. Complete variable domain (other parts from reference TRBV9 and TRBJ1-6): DSGVTQTPKHLITATGQRVTLRCSPRSGDLSVYWYQQSLDQGLQFLIQYYNGEERAKGNILERFSAQQFPDLHSELNLSSLELGDSALYFCASSADRNSPLHFGNGTRLTVT.

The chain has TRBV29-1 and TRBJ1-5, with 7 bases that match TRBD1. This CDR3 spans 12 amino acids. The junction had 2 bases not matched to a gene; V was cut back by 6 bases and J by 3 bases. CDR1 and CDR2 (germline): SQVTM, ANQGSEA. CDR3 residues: CSVGTDNQPQHF. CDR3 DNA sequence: TGCAGCGTGGGGACAGACAATCAGCCCCAGCATTTT.

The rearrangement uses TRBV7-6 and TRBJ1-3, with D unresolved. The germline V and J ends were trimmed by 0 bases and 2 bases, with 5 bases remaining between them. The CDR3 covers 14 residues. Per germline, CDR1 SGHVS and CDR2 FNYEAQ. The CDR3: CASSLAPTGNTIYF. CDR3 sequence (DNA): TGTGCCAGCAGCTTAGCTCCGACTGGAAACACCATATATTTT.

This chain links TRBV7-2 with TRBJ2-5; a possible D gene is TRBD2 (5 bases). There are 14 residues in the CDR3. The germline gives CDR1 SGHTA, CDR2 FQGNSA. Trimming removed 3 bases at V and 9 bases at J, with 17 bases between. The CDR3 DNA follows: TGTGCCAGCAGCTTGAAACGGGATGCCGGGGCCCAGTACTTC. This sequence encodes CASSLKRDAGAQYF.

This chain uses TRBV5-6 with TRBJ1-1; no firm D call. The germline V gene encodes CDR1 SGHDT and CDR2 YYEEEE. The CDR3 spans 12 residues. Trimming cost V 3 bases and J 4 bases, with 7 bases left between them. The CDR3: CASSSRPTEAFF. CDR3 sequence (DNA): TGTGCCAGCAGCTCCCGCCCCACTGAAGCTTTCTTT.

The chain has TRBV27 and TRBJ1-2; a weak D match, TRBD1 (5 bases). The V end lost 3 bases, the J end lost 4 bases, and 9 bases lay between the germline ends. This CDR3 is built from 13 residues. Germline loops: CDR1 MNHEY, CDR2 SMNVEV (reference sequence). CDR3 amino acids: CASSFPGGYGYTF. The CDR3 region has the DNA TGTGCCAGCAGTTTCCCGGGGGGCTATGGCTACACCTTC.

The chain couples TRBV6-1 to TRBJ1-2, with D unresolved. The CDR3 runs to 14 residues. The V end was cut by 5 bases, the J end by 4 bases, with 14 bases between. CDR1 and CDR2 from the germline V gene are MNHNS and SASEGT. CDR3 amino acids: CASSLDGRSYGYTF. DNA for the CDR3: TGTGCCAGCAGTCTGGACGGCAGATCCTATGGCTACACCTTC.

CDR3 nucleotides: TGTGCCAGCAGCTCCACGGACAGGGGGCAAGTGAACTATGGCTACACCTTC. Translated: CASSSTDRGQVNYGYTF. The chain employs TRBV7-2 and TRBJ1-2; 11 bases map to TRBD1. Trimming took 4 bases from V and 2 from J; bases not matched to a gene: 9. The germline V gene has CDR1 SGHTA and CDR2 FQGNSA. There are 17 residues in the CDR3.

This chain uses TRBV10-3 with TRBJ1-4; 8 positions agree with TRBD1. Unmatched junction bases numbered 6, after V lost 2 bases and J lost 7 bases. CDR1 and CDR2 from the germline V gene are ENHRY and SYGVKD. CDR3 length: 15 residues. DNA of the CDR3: TGTGCCATCAGTGAGCTTCGGACAGGGTCTGAAAAACTGTTTTTT. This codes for CAISELRTGSEKLFF.

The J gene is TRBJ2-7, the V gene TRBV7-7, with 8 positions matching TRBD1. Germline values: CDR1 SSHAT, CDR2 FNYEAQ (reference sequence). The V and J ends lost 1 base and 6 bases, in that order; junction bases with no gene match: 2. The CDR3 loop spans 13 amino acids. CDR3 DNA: TGTGCCAGCAGCTTAGGGACAGGGTTCGAGCAGTACTTC. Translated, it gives CASSLGTGFEQYF.

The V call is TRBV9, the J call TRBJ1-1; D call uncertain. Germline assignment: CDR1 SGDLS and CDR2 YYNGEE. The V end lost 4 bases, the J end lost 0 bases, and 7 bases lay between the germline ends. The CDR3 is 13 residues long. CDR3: CASSRAVNTEAFF. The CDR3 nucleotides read TGTGCCAGCAGCCGGGCCGTGAACACTGAAGCTTTCTTT.

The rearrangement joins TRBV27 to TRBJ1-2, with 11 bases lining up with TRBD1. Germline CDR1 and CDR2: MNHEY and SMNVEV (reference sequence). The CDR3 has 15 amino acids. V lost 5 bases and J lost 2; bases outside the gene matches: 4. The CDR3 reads CASSPGQGANYGYTF. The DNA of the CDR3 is TGTGCCAGCAGTCCCGGACAGGGGGCAAACTATGGCTACACCTTC.

The CDR3 protein is CASSARRDYGYTF. CDR3 DNA sequence: TGTGCCAGCAGCGCTCGACGGGACTATGGCTACACCTTC. This chain links TRBV7-3 with TRBJ1-2, with D uncertain. Germline assignment: CDR1 SGHTA and CDR2 FQGTGA. The CDR3 length is 13 residues. V lost 5 bases, J lost 3 bases, and 10 bases lay in between.

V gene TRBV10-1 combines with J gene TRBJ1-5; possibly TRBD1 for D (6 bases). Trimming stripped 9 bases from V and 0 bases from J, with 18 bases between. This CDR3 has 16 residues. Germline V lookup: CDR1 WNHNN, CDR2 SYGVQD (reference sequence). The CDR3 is CARNHPGTYSNQPQHF. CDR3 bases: TGCGCCAGAAACCACCCCGGGACATATAGCAATCAGCCCCAGCATTTT.

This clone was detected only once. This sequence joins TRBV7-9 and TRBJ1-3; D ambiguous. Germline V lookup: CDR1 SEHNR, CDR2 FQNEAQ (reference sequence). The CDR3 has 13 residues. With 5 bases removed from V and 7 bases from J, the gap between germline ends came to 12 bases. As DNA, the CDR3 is TGTGCCAGCAGCCCGAGGCCGGGGAACACCATATATTTT. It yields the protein CASSPRPGNTIYF. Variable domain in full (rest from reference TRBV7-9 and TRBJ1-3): DTGVSQNPRHKITKRGQNVTFRCDPISEHNRLYWYRQTLGQGPEFLTYFQNEAQLEKSRLLSDRFSAERPKGSFSTLEIQRTEQGDSAMYLCASSPRPGNTIYFGEGSWLTVV.

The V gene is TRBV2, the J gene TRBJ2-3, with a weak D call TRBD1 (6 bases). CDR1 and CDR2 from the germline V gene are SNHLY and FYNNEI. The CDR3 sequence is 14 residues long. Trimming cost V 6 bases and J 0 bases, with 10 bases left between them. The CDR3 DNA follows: TGTGCCAGCAGGGGGGACACCAGCACAGATACGCAGTATTTT. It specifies CASRGDTSTDTQYF.

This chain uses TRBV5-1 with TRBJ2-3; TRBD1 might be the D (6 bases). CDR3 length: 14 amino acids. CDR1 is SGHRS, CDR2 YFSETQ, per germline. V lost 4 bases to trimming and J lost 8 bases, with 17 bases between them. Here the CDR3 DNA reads TGCGCCAGCAGCCTGGGGACATCGAGGGGTACGCAGTATTTT. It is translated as CASSLGTSRGTQYF.

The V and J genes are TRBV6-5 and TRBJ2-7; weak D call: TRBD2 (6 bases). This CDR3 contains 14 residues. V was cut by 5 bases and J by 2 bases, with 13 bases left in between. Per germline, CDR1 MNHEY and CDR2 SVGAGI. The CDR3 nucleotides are TGTGCCAGCAGTCGCGGGACTGGGACCTACGAGCAGTACTTC. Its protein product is CASSRGTGTYEQYF.

CDR3 region: CASSLTGRAGYTF. The CDR3 DNA sequence: TGTGCCAGCAGCTTGACAGGGAGAGCTGGCTACACCTTC. V usage is TRBV5-6 and J usage is TRBJ1-2, with D maybe TRBD1 (6 bases). Trimming took off 1 base at V and 7 bases at J, with 11 bases between the two ends. The CDR3 loop spans 13 amino acids. Germline assignment: CDR1 SGHDT and CDR2 YYEEEE.

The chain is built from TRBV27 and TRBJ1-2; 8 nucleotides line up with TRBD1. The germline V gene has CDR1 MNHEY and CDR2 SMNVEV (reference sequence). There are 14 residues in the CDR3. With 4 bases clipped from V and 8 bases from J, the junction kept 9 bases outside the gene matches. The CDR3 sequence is CASSSSTGVRGYTF. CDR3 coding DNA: TGTGCCAGCAGTTCCTCGACAGGGGTCCGAGGCTACACCTTC.

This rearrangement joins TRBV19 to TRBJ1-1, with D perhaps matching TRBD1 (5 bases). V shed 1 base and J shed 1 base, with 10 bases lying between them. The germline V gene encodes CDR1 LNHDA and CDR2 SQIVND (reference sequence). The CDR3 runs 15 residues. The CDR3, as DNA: TGTGCCAGTAGTATAGGGGAGGGGAGGAACACTGAAGCTTTCTTT. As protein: CASSIGEGRNTEAFF.

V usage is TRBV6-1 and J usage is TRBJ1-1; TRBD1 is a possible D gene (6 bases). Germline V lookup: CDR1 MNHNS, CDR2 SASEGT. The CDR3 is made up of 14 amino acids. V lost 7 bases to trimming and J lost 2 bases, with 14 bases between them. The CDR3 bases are TGTGCCAGCAAAACAGGGTCGGGTAACACTGAAGCTTTCTTT. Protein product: CASKTGSGNTEAFF.

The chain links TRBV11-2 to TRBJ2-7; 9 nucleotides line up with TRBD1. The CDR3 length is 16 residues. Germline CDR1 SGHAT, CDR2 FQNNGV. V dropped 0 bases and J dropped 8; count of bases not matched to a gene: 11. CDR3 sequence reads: CASSLDRGTGFLQQYF. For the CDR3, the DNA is TGTGCCAGCAGCTTAGATCGCGGGACAGGGTTTCTCCAGCAGTACTTC.

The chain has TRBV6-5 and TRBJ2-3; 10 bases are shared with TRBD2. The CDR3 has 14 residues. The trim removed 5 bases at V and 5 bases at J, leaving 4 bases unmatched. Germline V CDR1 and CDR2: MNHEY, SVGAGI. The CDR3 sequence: CASSPRTSGDTQYF. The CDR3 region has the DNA TGTGCCAGCAGTCCCCGGACTAGCGGAGATACGCAGTATTTT.

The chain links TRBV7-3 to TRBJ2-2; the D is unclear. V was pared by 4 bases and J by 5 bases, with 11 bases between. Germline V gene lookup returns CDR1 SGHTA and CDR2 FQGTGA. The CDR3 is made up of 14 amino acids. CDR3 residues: CASSSTFRTGELFF. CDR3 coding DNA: TGTGCCAGCAGCTCCACGTTTAGGACCGGGGAGCTGTTTTTT.

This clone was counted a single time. CDR3 amino acids: CASSLGDRGNEQYF. The CDR3 DNA reads as TGTGCCAGCAGCTTAGGGGACAGGGGTAACGAGCAGTACTTC. This sequence joins TRBV7-2 and TRBJ2-7; 10 bases agree with TRBD1. With V trimmed by 1 base and J by 5 bases, 2 bases remained unmatched. Looked up from germline, CDR1 is SGHTA and CDR2 is FQGNSA. This CDR3 comprises 14 residues.